A selection of T cell receptor beta chains follows, all from one sample in a study of T cell responses to AZD1222 COVID-19 vaccine. Sequencing was performed with immunoSEQ multiplex PCR; in TCRdb, only in-frame clones are kept and a portion is missing. The sample holds about 130,000 clones, just over 85% seen once. The sample here was peripheral blood, taken on day 0 of AZD1222 vaccination. These receptors all stem from an adult in good health. The CDR3 runs from the conserved cysteine through the conserved F or W. The D gene is left open where the match is weak. The size field is filled for only some rows; it gives once, few, many or a size class.

DNA	CDR3	length	V	D	size	J
TGTGCCAGCAGTTTAGGGGGGCGGTTCTATGGCTACACCTTC	CASSLGGRFYGYTF	14	TRBV27	NA	NA	TRBJ1-2
TGTGCCAGCAGTCTAACGGCTGGCTACACCTTC	CASSLTAGYTF	11	TRBV6-2/TRBV6-3	NA	NA	TRBJ1-2
TGCGCCAGCAGCCAAGATTCGGGTAATTCACCCCTCCACTTT	CASSQDSGNSPLHF	14	TRBV4-1	NA	NA	TRBJ1-6
TGTGCCAGCAGTTACGGAGGGGGCGCATATGGCTACACCTTC	CASSYGGGAYGYTF	14	TRBV6-2/TRBV6-3	TRBD1	NA	TRBJ1-2
TGTGCCAGCAGTCCGACTGGTCGGTACGGGGAGCTGTTTTTT	CASSPTGRYGELFF	14	TRBV27	NA	once	TRBJ2-2
TGTGCCAGCAGCGTAGAATTATCTTCACCCCTCCACTTT	CASSVELSSPLHF	13	TRBV9	NA	NA	TRBJ1-6
TGTGCCAGCAGTGAAGCAGGGCGGGTGGCAGATACGCAGTATTTT	CASSEAGRVADTQYF	15	TRBV2	NA	NA	TRBJ2-3
TGTGCCAGCAGCAAAGCGAGGCGGGTACGGACTGAAGCTTTCTTT	CASSKARRVRTEAFF	15	TRBV21-1	NA	NA	TRBJ1-1
TGTGCCAGTAGTATTGGCGGCAGGACCTACGAGCAGTACTTC	CASSIGGRTYEQYF	14	TRBV19	NA	NA	TRBJ2-7
TGTGCCAGCAGCCAGAGGACTAAACTCTACGAGCAGTACTTC	CASSQRTKLYEQYF	14	TRBV7-8	NA	NA	TRBJ2-7
TGTGCCAGCAGTTCCAGGGTTAGCTCCTACGAGCAGTACTTC	CASSSRVSSYEQYF	14	TRBV28	NA	NA	TRBJ2-7
TGTGCCAGTGCGCCCTACAGGGGTTCCACTGAAGCTTTCTTT	CASAPYRGSTEAFF	14	TRBV6-5	TRBD1	NA	TRBJ1-1
TGTGCCAGCAGTTTTGCCTACGAGCAGTACTTC	CASSFAYEQYF	11	TRBV28	NA	NA	TRBJ2-7
TGTGCCAGCAGTGCTGGAGGGGGCGAGGGCTATGGCTACACCTTC	CASSAGGGEGYGYTF	15	TRBV2	TRBD1	once	TRBJ1-2
TGTGCCAGCAGCCTTGGGGACGAGACCCAGTACTTC	CASSLGDETQYF	12	TRBV9	NA	NA	TRBJ2-5
TGCGCCAGCAGCCCCAGGGACAGCAACACCGGGGAGCTGTTTTTT	CASSPRDSNTGELFF	15	TRBV5-1	TRBD1	NA	TRBJ2-2
TGTGCCAGCAGTGTAGTGGCAGGGGGCAGGGGAGAGACCCAGTACTTC	CASSVVAGGRGETQYF	16	TRBV6-1	TRBD1	NA	TRBJ2-5